This T cell receptor beta chain is drawn from a study of T cells after yellow fever vaccination. This CDR3 contains 16 residues. In germline, CDR1 is DFQATT, CDR2 SNEGSKA (reference sequence). Trimming at V came to 3 bases and at J to 2 bases, leaving 10 bases not matched to a gene. The authors made TCR cDNA by 5'RACE template switching, adding a universal primer site and UMIs. TCRdb analysed the 5' RACE reads with MiXCR anew, one entry per CDR3 protein. The sample lists under 250,000 distinct CDR3 sequences; 6.5% to 8.5% were seen once. This clonotype has a count of ten or more. Its antigen is not identified. Whole-study findings and limits: In post-booster samples, most primary-vaccination clones reappeared (just under 98% CD4, 70% to 90% CD8). A secondary response was less intense yet reached its peak sooner, at day 5 versus 15.

The TCR originated in a man aged 30-40 years who received the YFV17D yellow fever vaccine. This chain joins TRBV20-1 and TRBJ2-3; 8 positions agree with TRBD2. This sample comprised CD4+ T cells sorted from PBMCs, obtained 15 days after the yellow fever booster vaccination. The CDR3 DNA is TGCAGTGCTAGGGTTACTGGGACTAGGACCACAGATACGCAGTATTTT. Protein sequence: CSARVTGTRTTDTQYF.